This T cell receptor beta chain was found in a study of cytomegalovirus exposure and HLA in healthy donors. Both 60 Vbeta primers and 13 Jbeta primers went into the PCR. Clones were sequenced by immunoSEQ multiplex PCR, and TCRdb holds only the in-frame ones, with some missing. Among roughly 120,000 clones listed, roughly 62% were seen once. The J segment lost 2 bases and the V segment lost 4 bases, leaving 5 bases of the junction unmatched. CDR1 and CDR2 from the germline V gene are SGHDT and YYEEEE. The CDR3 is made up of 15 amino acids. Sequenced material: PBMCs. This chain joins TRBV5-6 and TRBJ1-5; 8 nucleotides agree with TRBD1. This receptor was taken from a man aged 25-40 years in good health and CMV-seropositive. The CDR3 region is CASSRQGFGNQPQHF. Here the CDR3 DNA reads TGTGCCAGCAGCAGACAGGGGTTCGGCAATCAGCCCCAGCATTTT.